Listed here are 7 T cell receptor beta chains from one sample, sequenced in a study of preoperative IRX-2 immunotherapy in early breast cancer. Treatment described: preoperative locoregional IRX-2 cytokine immunotherapy. TCRdb's table, derived via immunoSEQ multiplex PCR, lists solely in-frame clones and lacks some. The sample yields 34,000 or so clones, 75% to 90% seen once. Sequenced material: lymph node tissue, taken from a patient treated with IRX-2 immunotherapy. The receptor set was obtained from a human donor with breast cancer.

The CDR3 loop reads CAWSGDGRYEQYF. CDR3 DNA sequence: TGTGCCTGGAGCGGGGACGGCCGCTACGAGCAGTACTTC. The chain carries TRBV30 and TRBJ2-7; D may match TRBD1 or TRBD2 (5 bases each). CDR3 length equals 13 residues. Trimming removed 3 bases from V and 3 bases from J, with 12 bases in between. Germline CDR1 is GTSNPN and CDR2 is SVGIG (reference sequence).

The chain is built from TRBV6-8 and TRBJ2-1, with a weak D call TRBD1 (6 bases). Germline V gives CDR1 MNHGY, CDR2 SAAAGT. The CDR3 spans 17 residues. Deletions cut 5 bases from V and 12 bases from J, with 29 bases between. CDR3 residues: CASSGGPARSIVVGQFF. The CDR3 DNA sequence: TGTGCCAGCAGTGGGGGCCCCGCCCGGAGTATTGTGGTGGGGCAGTTCTTC.

The V call is TRBV6-8, the J call TRBJ2-1; D call uncertain. The CDR3 contains 13 residues. V shed 5 bases and J shed 4 bases, with 9 bases lying between them. Germline CDR1 and CDR2: MNHGY and SAAAGT. The DNA for the CDR3 is TGTGCCAGCAGTCCGCAGAGTTACAATGAGCAGTTCTTC. Its protein product is CASSPQSYNEQFF.

V usage is TRBV6-8 and J usage is TRBJ1-3; maybe TRBD1 (5 bases). V lost 5 bases and J lost 6, with 14 bases in between. The CDR3 has 14 residues. The V gene's germline CDR1 is MNHGY and CDR2 SAAAGT. CDR3 residues: CASSDPGTENTIYF. The CDR3 DNA is TGTGCCAGCAGTGACCCCGGGACGGAAAACACCATATATTTT.

J is TRBJ2-1 and V is TRBV28; TRBD2 matches at 12 bases. CDR3 length: 13 residues. The germline CDR1 and CDR2 sequences are MDHEN and SYDVKM. With 8 bases clipped from V and 8 bases from J, the junction kept 4 bases outside the gene matches. CDR3 DNA sequence: TGTGCCAGCGCTAGCGGGGGGGCCTATGAGCAGTTCTTC. Residues: CASASGGAYEQFF.

This sequence joins TRBV18 and TRBJ1-6; unclear D gene. Per the germline V gene, CDR1 is KGHSH and CDR2 is LQKENI. Deletions cut 8 bases from V and 0 bases from J, with 14 bases between. CDR3 length equals 16 residues. CDR3 region: CASTEDGGSYNSPLHF. The CDR3 region has the DNA TGTGCCAGCACAGAGGACGGAGGCTCCTATAATTCACCCCTCCACTTT.

The V call is TRBV28, the J call TRBJ2-3, with TRBD1 as a possible D gene (5 bases). The CDR3 is 14 amino acids. Trimming took off 6 bases at V and 1 base at J, with 11 bases between the two ends. CDR1 is MDHEN and CDR2 is SYDVKM in the germline V gene. For the CDR3, the DNA is TGTGCCAGCAGGGGGCGTTCAGGCACAGATACGCAGTATTTT. This encodes CASRGRSGTDTQYF.